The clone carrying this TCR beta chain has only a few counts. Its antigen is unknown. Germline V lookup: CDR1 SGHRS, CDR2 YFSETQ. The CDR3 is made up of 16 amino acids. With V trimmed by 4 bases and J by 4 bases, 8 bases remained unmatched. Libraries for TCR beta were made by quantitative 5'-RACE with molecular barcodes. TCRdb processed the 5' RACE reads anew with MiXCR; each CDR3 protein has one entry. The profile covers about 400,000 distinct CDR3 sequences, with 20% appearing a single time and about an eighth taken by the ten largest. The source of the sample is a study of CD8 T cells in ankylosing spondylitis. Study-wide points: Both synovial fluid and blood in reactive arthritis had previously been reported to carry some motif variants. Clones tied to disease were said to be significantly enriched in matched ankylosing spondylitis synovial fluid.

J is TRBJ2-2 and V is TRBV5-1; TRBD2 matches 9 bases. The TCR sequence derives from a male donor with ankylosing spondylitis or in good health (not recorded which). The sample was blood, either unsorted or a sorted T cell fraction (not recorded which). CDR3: CASSPNFSGSTGELFF. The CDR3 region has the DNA TGCGCCAGCAGCCCAAATTTTAGCGGGAGCACCGGGGAGCTGTTTTTT. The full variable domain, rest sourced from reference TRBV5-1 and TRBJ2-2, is KAGVTQTPRYLIKTRGQQVTLSCSPISGHRSVSWYQQTPGQGLQFLFEYFSETQRNKGNFPGRFSGRQFSNSRSEMNVSTLELGDSALYLCASSPNFSGSTGELFFGEGSRLTVL.